Below are 13 T cell receptor beta chains sequenced from a single sample in a study of immune heterogeneity within non-small cell lung tumors. Bulk tumor genomic DNA, roughly 600 ng per sample, was used as template. Multiple widely separated biopsies were taken from each primary tumor at surgery. Samples came from untreated patients having curative surgery for newly diagnosed non-small cell lung cancer. Amplification of the TCR beta CDR3 was achieved through multiplex PCR with 32 V and 13 J primers. TCRdb ran MiXCR on the multiplex PCR reads and lists one entry per CDR3 protein. This table has around 30,000 distinct CDR3 sequences, under 35% appearing once. The specimen sequenced was lung tumor tissue. Receptors originate from a man aged 40-50 years with non-small cell lung cancer.

Concerning this clonotype: Lacking the conserved final phenylalanine or tryptophan, this CDR3 likely reflects a read error. The rearrangement uses TRBV12-3 or TRBV12-4 and TRBJ1-6; maybe TRBD1 (5 bases). V lost 1 base and J 8 bases, leaving 12 bases between the germline ends. The CDR3 extends over 15 amino acids. CDR3 DNA sequence: TGTGCCAGCAGTTTAGGGGGGAGCACGCATTCACCCCTCCACTTA. This encodes CASSLGGSTHSPLHL.

The chain couples TRBV20-1 to TRBJ1-6; D is undetermined. The germline gives CDR1 DFQATT, CDR2 SNEGSKA (reference sequence). The CDR3 is 12 residues long. With 4 bases removed from V and 6 bases from J, the gap between germline ends came to 7 bases. The DNA for the CDR3 is TGCAGTGCTAAACAGCCTAATTCACCCCTCCACTTT. Protein product: CSAKQPNSPLHF.

This clonotype was seen many times. V is TRBV7-2 and J is TRBJ2-7; possible D gene TRBD1, 5 bases. The V gene lost 5 bases and the J gene lost 0 bases, with 14 bases spanning the gap. CDR1 SGHTA and CDR2 FQGNSA come from the germline V gene. There are 15 residues in the CDR3. The CDR3 here is CASSHGWGSSYEQYF. The CDR3 DNA sequence: TGTGCCAGCAGCCACGGCTGGGGCAGCTCCTACGAGCAGTACTTC.

To note about this clonotype: This may come from a read error, since a much larger clone is one base off. This sequence joins TRBV6-1 and TRBJ2-7, with 8 bases matching TRBD2. CDR3 length: 14 amino acids. Looked up from germline, CDR1 is MNHNS and CDR2 is SASEGT. V shed 10 bases, J shed 3 bases, and the junction held 11 bases outside the gene matches. The CDR3 sequence: CATNPAGVYYEQYF. The CDR3 nucleotides read TGTGCCACCAACCCAGCGGGAGTCTACTACGAGCAGTACTTC.

In this sample, this clonotype turned up a few times. This sequence joins TRBV5-6 and TRBJ2-7; 7 bases line up with TRBD1. V was pared by 2 bases and J by 4 bases, with 3 bases of the junction left unmatched. The CDR3 is made up of 13 amino acids. The germline gives CDR1 SGHDT, CDR2 YYEEEE. CDR3 sequence reads: CASSLNRGYEQYF. The CDR3 coding sequence is TGTGCCAGCAGCTTAAACAGGGGATACGAGCAGTACTTC.

This clonotype showed up many times. The V gene is TRBV24-1, the J gene TRBJ2-7; either TRBD1 or TRBD2 may fit D (6 bases each). V was pared by 1 base and J by 4 bases, with 7 bases between. Looked up from germline, CDR1 is KGHDR and CDR2 is SFDVKD. This CDR3 is 13 amino acids long. The CDR3 loop reads CATSDLGGYEQYF. The DNA for the CDR3 is TGTGCCACCAGTGATTTAGGGGGGTACGAGCAGTACTTC.

About this clonotype: Just one base apart from a much larger clone, this may be a read error. V and J are TRBV19 and TRBJ1-3, with D possibly being TRBD1 (6 bases). The germline V gene has CDR1 LNHDA and CDR2 SQIVND (reference sequence). The CDR3 runs to 15 residues. CDR3 nucleotides: TGTGCCAGTAGTATACGACAGGTCTCTGGAACCACCATATATTTT. Protein product: CASSIRQVSGTTIYF. The full variable domain, its missing parts supplied by reference TRBV19 and TRBJ1-3, is DGGITQSPKYLFRKEGQNVTLSCEQNLNHDAMYWYRQDPGQGLRLIYYSQIVNDFQKGDIAEGYSVSREKKESFPLTVTSAQKNPTAFYLCASSIRQVSGTTIYFGEGSWLTVV.

This clonotype occurred many times. This sequence joins TRBV7-9 and TRBJ1-5; D unclear. This CDR3 is built from 13 residues. CDR1 and CDR2 from the germline V gene are SEHNR and FQNEAQ (reference sequence). V lost 6 bases, J lost 1 base, and 7 bases lay in between. The CDR3 protein is CASSKMSNQPQHF. In DNA, the CDR3 is TGTGCCAGCAGTAAAATGAGCAATCAGCCCCAGCATTTT.

The chain links TRBV2 to TRBJ1-1, with TRBD1 matching over 7 bases. Germline CDR1 SNHLY, CDR2 FYNNEI. The V and J ends lost 6 bases and 6 bases, in that order; junction bases with no gene match: 4. This CDR3 spans 12 amino acids. The CDR3 protein is CASRRTGAEAFF. The CDR3 DNA follows: TGTGCCAGCAGGCGTACAGGGGCTGAAGCTTTCTTT.

A few counts support this clonotype. The chain employs TRBV24-1 and TRBJ2-2; a possible D gene is TRBD1 (6 bases). Trimming cost V 3 bases and J 9 bases, with 22 bases left between them. The CDR3 totals 17 residues. Germline values: CDR1 KGHDR, CDR2 SFDVKD. The CDR3, as DNA: TGTGCCACCAGTGATCAAATAACAGGGCCGTCGGGAAGGGAGCTGTTTTTT. Amino acid sequence: CATSDQITGPSGRELFF.

The chain uses TRBV9 and TRBJ2-3, with TRBD1 as a possible D gene (6 bases). Germline-derived CDR1 and CDR2 are SGDLS and YYNGEE. Trimming removed 0 bases at V and 4 bases at J, with 15 bases between. The CDR3 length is 16 residues. For the CDR3, the DNA is TGTGCCAGCAGCGTAGATTCAGGGGCCTGGCCAGATACGCAGTATTTT. Translating gives CASSVDSGAWPDTQYF.

V and J are TRBV19 and TRBJ1-1; D remains ambiguous. The germline gives CDR1 LNHDA, CDR2 SQIVND (reference sequence). The CDR3 has 14 residues. Between the trimmed V and J ends, which lost 6 bases and 6 bases, there was a span of 17 bases. CDR3 nucleotides: TGTGCCAGTAGGACCCTGATAGGTGTGGCTGAAGCTTTCTTT. This sequence encodes CASRTLIGVAEAFF.

This clonotype was observed a single time. One base away lies a much larger clone, so this may be a sequencing read error. This sequence joins TRBV5-1 and TRBJ1-3; D is perhaps TRBD1 (6 bases). The CDR3 has 15 residues. Germline lookup yields CDR1 SGHRS and CDR2 YFSETQ. The V end was cut by 1 base, the J end by 4 bases, with 12 bases between. The CDR3 spells CASSLYRAEGNTIYF. CDR3 nucleotides: TGCGCCAGCAGCTTGTACAGGGCGGAAGGAAACACCATATATTTT.